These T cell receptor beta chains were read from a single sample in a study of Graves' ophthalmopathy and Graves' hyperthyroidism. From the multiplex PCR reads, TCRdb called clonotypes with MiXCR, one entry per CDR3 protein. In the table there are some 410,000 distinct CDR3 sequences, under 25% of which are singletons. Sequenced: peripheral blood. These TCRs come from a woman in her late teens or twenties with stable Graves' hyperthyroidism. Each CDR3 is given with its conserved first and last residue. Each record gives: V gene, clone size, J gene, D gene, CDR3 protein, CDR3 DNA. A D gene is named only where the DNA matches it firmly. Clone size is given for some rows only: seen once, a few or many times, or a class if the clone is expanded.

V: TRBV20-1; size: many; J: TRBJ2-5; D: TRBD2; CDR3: CSALLREAQYF; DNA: TGCAGTGCACTTCTTCGGGAGGCCCAGTACTTC
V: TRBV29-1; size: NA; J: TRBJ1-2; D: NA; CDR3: CSGLWYYGYTF; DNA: TGCAGCGGCCTCTGGTACTATGGCTACACCTTC
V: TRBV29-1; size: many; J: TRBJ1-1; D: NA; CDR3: CSVERQERNSEAFF; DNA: TGCAGCGTTGAGAGACAGGAAAGGAACTCTGAAGCTTTCTTT
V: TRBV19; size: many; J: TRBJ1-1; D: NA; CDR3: CASTFVGGSTEAFF; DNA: TGTGCCAGTACCTTCGTCGGGGGAAGTACAGAAGCTTTCTTT
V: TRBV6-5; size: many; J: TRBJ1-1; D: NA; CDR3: CASRRLRRHTEAFF; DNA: TGTGCCAGCAGACGCCTTAGGCGGCACACTGAAGCTTTCTTT
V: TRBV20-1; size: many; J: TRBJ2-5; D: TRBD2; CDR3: CSARELAGAMETQYF; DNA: TGCAGTGCTAGGGAACTAGCGGGAGCTATGGAGACCCAGTACTTC
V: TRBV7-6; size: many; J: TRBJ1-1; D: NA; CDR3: CASSILRNTEAFF; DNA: TGTGCCAGCAGCATTCTCAGGAACACTGAAGCTTTCTTT
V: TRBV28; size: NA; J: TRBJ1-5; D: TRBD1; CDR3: CASSFRGGTAINQPQHF; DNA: TGTGCCAGCAGTTTTAGGGGAGGGACAGCTATAAATCAGCCCCAGCATTTT
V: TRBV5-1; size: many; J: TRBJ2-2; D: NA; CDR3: CASSLEGRTTGELFF; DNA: TGCGCCAGCAGCTTGGAGGGACGGACCACCGGGGAGCTGTTTTTT
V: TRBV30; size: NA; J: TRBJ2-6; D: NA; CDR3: CAWSFTSSGANVLTF; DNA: TGTGCCTGGAGTTTCACGAGCTCTGGGGCCAACGTCCTGACTTTC
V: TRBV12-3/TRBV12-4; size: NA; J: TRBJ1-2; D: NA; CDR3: CASSLSENRYGYTF; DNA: TGTGCCAGCAGTTTAAGCGAAAACCGCTATGGCTACACCTTC